The rows below give T cell receptor beta chains drawn from one sample of a study of cytomegalovirus exposure and HLA in healthy donors. This table comes from immunoSEQ multiplex PCR, and its TCRdb copy is limited to in-frame clones, with some not included. The sample holds 59,000 or so clones; approximately 83% are singletons and the top ten take over 8.5%. Sequences were obtained from PBMCs. The source is a female donor in good health and CMV-seronegative. Each CDR3 is given with its conserved first and last residue. D genes are given only for firm matches. The size field is filled for only some rows; it gives once, few, many or a size class.

v_call	d_call	clone_size	j_call	cdr3_aa	cdr3_nt
TRBV7-9	-	once	TRBJ2-7	CASSRTPLGPSSYEQYF	TGTGCCAGCAGCCGAACCCCCCTGGGTCCTAGCTCCTACGAGCAGTACTTC
TRBV5-1	-	-	TRBJ1-3	CASSSGQLGNTIYF	TGCGCCAGCAGCTCGGGACAATTGGGAAACACCATATATTTT
TRBV7-2	TRBD1	-	TRBJ1-5	CASSLGTGAQGPQHF	TGTGCCAGCAGCTTAGGGACAGGGGCCCAAGGGCCCCAGCATTTT
TRBV6-6	-	-	TRBJ2-7	CASSTGVGSSYEQYF	TGTGCCAGCAGTACGGGAGTCGGGAGCTCCTACGAGCAGTACTTC
TRBV28	TRBD2	few	TRBJ2-5	CASRIGLAPPTTQYF	TGTGCCAGCAGGATCGGACTAGCACCCCCCACGACCCAGTACTTC
TRBV14	-	-	TRBJ1-1	CASGESTEAFF	TGTGCCAGCGGTGAGAGCACTGAAGCTTTCTTT
TRBV27	TRBD1	-	TRBJ1-6	CASRPSEGQGRNSPLHF	TGTGCCAGCAGGCCCTCGGAGGGACAGGGAAGGAATTCACCCCTCCACTTT
TRBV6-1	TRBD1	-	TRBJ2-7	CASSVWTGPYEQYF	TGTGCCAGCAGTGTTTGGACAGGCCCCTACGAGCAGTACTTC
TRBV5-1	-	once	TRBJ2-3	CASTSPERADTQYF	TGCGCCAGCACCTCCCCGGAGAGGGCAGATACGCAGTATTTT
TRBV6-5	TRBD1	-	TRBJ1-5	CASSVGQGGNQPQHF	TGTGCCAGCAGTGTGGGACAGGGAGGCAATCAGCCCCAGCATTTT
TRBV5-5	TRBD1	-	TRBJ2-7	CASNLDRGRAYEQYF	TGTGCCAGCAACCTAGACAGGGGGCGTGCATACGAGCAGTACTTC
TRBV27	-	-	TRBJ2-1	CASSLGGHEQFF	TGTGCCAGCAGTTTAGGGGGCCATGAGCAGTTCTTC
TRBV28	-	-	TRBJ1-4	CASRPSFGGEKLFF	TGTGCCAGCAGGCCTTCGTTTGGCGGAGAAAAACTGTTTTTT
TRBV7-8	TRBD2	few	TRBJ2-4	CASSTRLAGLAKNIQYF	TGTGCCAGCAGCACCAGACTAGCGGGCTTAGCCAAAAACATTCAGTACTTC
TRBV6-1	-	-	TRBJ1-2	CASSERTDSNYGYTF	TGTGCCAGCAGTGAACGGACAGATTCTAACTATGGCTACACCTTC
TRBV7-6	TRBD2	-	TRBJ2-5	CASPAPRAGGKETQYF	TGTGCCAGTCCAGCCCCCCGGGCGGGGGGTAAGGAGACCCAGTACTTC
TRBV6-7	TRBD2	-	TRBJ2-1	CASRRPGLAPGRGYNEQFF	TGTGCCAGCAGACGGCCGGGACTAGCTCCGGGGCGGGGCTACAATGAGCAGTTCTTC
TRBV28	-	-	TRBJ2-7	CASSQDTPNEQYF	TGTGCCAGCAGTCAGGACACTCCTAACGAGCAGTACTTC
TRBV5-4	-	-	TRBJ2-3	CASSLAFSLGTDTQYF	TGTGCCAGCAGCTTGGCGTTCTCCTTAGGCACAGATACGCAGTATTTT
TRBV9	-	-	TRBJ2-3	CASSVAPMDTQYF	TGTGCCAGCAGCGTAGCCCCAATGGATACGCAGTATTTT
TRBV5-1	-	-	TRBJ2-7	CASSLDSSTVGRYF	TGCGCCAGCAGTTTGGACAGCTCAACGGTTGGGCGGTACTTC
TRBV4-3	-	-	TRBJ1-1	CASSQDFRMAFF	TGCGCCAGCAGCCAAGATTTCAGGATGGCTTTCTTT
TRBV18	-	-	TRBJ1-2	CASSPRDTYGYTF	TGTGCCAGCTCACCCCGGGACACCTATGGCTACACCTTC
TRBV6-1	TRBD1	few	TRBJ2-7	CASRDRGRGEQYF	TGTGCCAGCAGAGACAGGGGGCGAGGCGAGCAGTACTTC
TRBV2	-	-	TRBJ2-2	CASRKGGVMIGELFF	TGTGCCAGCAGGAAGGGCGGGGTGATGATCGGGGAGCTGTTTTTT
TRBV14	TRBD1	-	TRBJ1-4	CASSQVGQENEKLFF	TGTGCCAGCAGCCAAGTGGGACAGGAAAATGAAAAACTGTTTTTT
TRBV11-1	TRBD1	-	TRBJ2-3	CASSFGTGSSTDTQYF	TGTGCCAGCAGCTTCGGGACAGGGAGTTCGACAGATACGCAGTATTTT
TRBV4-2	TRBD2	-	TRBJ2-3	CASSRASGGPSSSTDTQYF	TGTGCCAGCAGCCGGGCTAGCGGGGGGCCCAGCTCAAGCACAGATACGCAGTATTTT
TRBV28	TRBD1	-	TRBJ1-1	CASSPGTGTRTEAFF	TGTGCCAGCAGTCCCGGGACAGGGACGCGGACTGAAGCTTTCTTT
TRBV7-2	-	-	TRBJ2-7	CASSLDPGAYEQYF	TGTGCCAGCAGCTTAGACCCGGGAGCCTACGAGCAGTACTTC
TRBV13	TRBD2	-	TRBJ2-2	CASSLRGLAGTGGLFF	TGTGCCAGCAGCTTAAGGGGACTAGCCGGCACCGGGGGGCTGTTTTTT
TRBV19	-	once	TRBJ2-6	CASSGFSGANVLTF	TGTGCCAGCTCAGGGTTCTCTGGGGCCAACGTCCTGACTTTC
TRBV5-1	TRBD2	-	TRBJ2-3	CASSLGVAGGRTDTQYF	TGCGCCAGCAGCTTGGGGGTGGCGGGGGGGCGCACAGATACGCAGTATTTT
TRBV27	TRBD2	-	TRBJ2-5	CASTPAGGLETQYF	TGTGCCAGCACTCCCGCGGGGGGCCTAGAGACCCAGTACTTC
TRBV2	TRBD1	-	TRBJ2-2	CASSRDRERELFF	TGTGCCAGCAGTCGGGACAGGGAAAGGGAGCTGTTTTTT
TRBV6-5	-	-	TRBJ2-7	CAARRGASYEQYF	TGTGCCGCCCGGAGGGGAGCTTCCTACGAGCAGTACTTC
TRBV7-9	-	-	TRBJ1-5	CASSLGSQPQHF	TGTGCCAGCAGCTTAGGGAGCCAGCCCCAGCATTTT
TRBV5-1	-	-	TRBJ1-2	CASSLVGSANYGYTF	TGCGCCAGCAGCTTGGTCGGGTCGGCTAACTATGGCTACACCTTC
TRBV9	TRBD1	-	TRBJ2-1	CASSVETGVNNEQFF	TGTGCCAGCAGCGTAGAGACAGGGGTTAACAATGAGCAGTTCTTC
TRBV9	-	-	TRBJ2-3	CASSVLSTDTQYF	TGTGCCAGCAGCGTACTTAGCACAGATACGCAGTATTTT
TRBV5-8	-	-	TRBJ2-7	CASTYRREAYEQYF	TGTGCCAGCACCTACCGCAGGGAAGCCTACGAGCAGTACTTC
TRBV18	-	once	TRBJ2-1	CASSPRSEQFF	TGTGCCAGCTCACCACGGAGTGAGCAGTTCTTC
TRBV2	TRBD1	-	TRBJ2-7	CASRAGTGTYEQYF	TGTGCCAGCAGGGCCGGGACAGGGACCTACGAGCAGTACTTC
TRBV4-3	-	few	TRBJ1-2	CASSQGQFYGYTF	TGCGCCAGCAGCCAAGGACAGTTTTATGGCTACACCTTC
TRBV6-1	TRBD1	-	TRBJ2-7	CASSEALAGTGSYEQYF	TGTGCCAGCAGTGAAGCGCTTGCTGGGACAGGGTCCTACGAGCAGTACTTC
TRBV11-3	TRBD2	-	TRBJ2-1	CASSPRGGRAAYNERFF	TGTGCCAGCAGCCCTCGAGGTGGGAGGGCCGCCTACAATGAGCGGTTCTTC
TRBV6-6	-	-	TRBJ1-4	CASMVGTRHNEKLFF	TGTGCCAGCATGGTGGGGACTCGCCATAATGAAAAACTGTTTTTT
TRBV7-2	TRBD1	-	TRBJ1-1	CASSLQGARVEAFF	TGTGCCAGCAGCTTACAGGGGGCGAGGGTGGAAGCTTTCTTT
TRBV4-3	TRBD2	-	TRBJ2-7	CASSQDIAGTTYEQYF	TGCGCCAGCAGCCAAGATATAGCGGGCACAACCTACGAGCAGTACTTC